Following are 10 T cell receptor beta chains from one sample sequenced in a study of blood T cell repertoires in COVID-19. Profiled with immunoSEQ multiplex PCR; TCRdb holds only in-frame clones, not every one. The sample lists fewer than 300,000 clones, roughly 80% seen once, with 5% in the top ten. The sample was PBMCs or T cells enriched from blood (not recorded which). These receptors were obtained from a man aged 40-50 years who had been exposed to COVID-19.

The chain joins TRBV4-1 to TRBJ1-5; TRBD1 might be the D (5 bases). From germline, CDR1 is MGHRA and CDR2 YSYEKL. V lost 0 bases and J 0 bases, leaving 21 bases between the germline ends. The CDR3 has 20 amino acids. This chain's CDR3 is CASSQDPQGGLDYSNQPQHF. The CDR3 region has the DNA TGCGCCAGCAGCCAAGATCCCCAGGGAGGATTGGATTATAGCAATCAGCCCCAGCATTTT.

The chain combines TRBV7-9 with TRBJ1-2; the match to TRBD1 covers 8 bases. Germline assignment: CDR1 SEHNR and CDR2 FQNEAQ (reference sequence). The CDR3 runs to 15 residues. J was trimmed by 7 bases and V by 5 bases; bases with no gene match: 12. The CDR3 DNA is TGTGCCAGCAGCCCCCCCGACAGGGGCCGGTTTGGCTACACCTTC. It encodes CASSPPDRGRFGYTF.

This clone was found once. The chain combines TRBV4-1 with TRBJ1-5, with 11 nucleotides matching TRBD1. Trimming removed 2 bases from V and 4 bases from J; junction bases left unmatched: 4. The CDR3 totals 16 residues. CDR1 and CDR2 from the germline V gene are MGHRA and YSYEKL. As DNA, the CDR3 is TGCGCCAGCAGCCAACCGGGACAGGGGGTAAATCAGCCCCAGCATTTT. Protein sequence: CASSQPGQGVNQPQHF.

This rearrangement joins TRBV5-1 to TRBJ1-6; D is perhaps TRBD1 (5 bases). Germline-derived CDR1 and CDR2 are SGHRS and YFSETQ. The CDR3 runs to 15 residues. V gave up 0 bases and J gave up 10 bases, with 14 bases separating them. CDR3 protein: CASSLDGREESPLHF. As DNA, the CDR3 is TGCGCCAGCAGCTTGGATGGCAGGGAGGAATCACCCCTCCACTTT.

The chain is built from TRBV10-2 and TRBJ1-1; a weak D match, TRBD1 (5 bases). Looked up from germline, CDR1 is WSHSY and CDR2 is SAAADI. The CDR3 runs 12 residues. Trimming took off 8 bases at V and 4 bases at J, with 11 bases between the two ends. CDR3 DNA sequence: TGCGCCAGCGGGCGGGGGACCACTGAAGCTTTCTTT. Protein: CASGRGTTEAFF.

The CDR3 loop reads CARSLTPGQADDQPQHF. DNA for the CDR3: TGTGCCAGAAGCTTGACGCCCGGACAGGCGGATGATCAGCCCCAGCATTTT. The chain recombines TRBV5-3 with TRBJ1-5, with TRBD1 matching 7 bases. TRBV5-3 is given ORF status, its function remaining uncertain. The CDR3 is 17 amino acids. J was trimmed by 5 bases and V by 1 base; bases with no gene match: 12.

The chain combines TRBV6-1 with TRBJ1-6; D may be TRBD1 (5 bases). Germline CDR1 and CDR2: MNHNS and SASEGT. The CDR3 is 16 residues long. Trimming removed 0 bases at V and 9 bases at J, with 15 bases between. The CDR3 is CASSEARGGAGSPLHF. The CDR3 DNA sequence: TGTGCCAGCAGTGAAGCGCGTGGAGGGGCGGGTTCACCCCTCCACTTT.

The V and J genes are TRBV5-1 and TRBJ2-3; 9 bases align to TRBD2. The CDR3 contains 19 residues. V trimming: 4 bases; J trimming: 2 bases; junction bases outside the gene matches: 17. Germline V CDR1 and CDR2: SGHRS, YFSETQ. CDR3 loop: CASSGLSRASGKTTDTQYF. CDR3 nucleotides: TGCGCCAGCAGCGGTCTCAGTAGGGCTAGCGGGAAAACCACAGATACGCAGTATTTT.

The chain employs TRBV12-5 and TRBJ1-3; tentatively, D is TRBD1 (6 bases). Deletions cut 3 bases from V and 0 bases from J, with 27 bases between. The CDR3 spans 21 residues. Germline-derived CDR1 and CDR2 are LGHNT and FRNRAP. The CDR3 protein is CASGFLPQDGQLLDSGNTIYF. CDR3 DNA: TGTGCTAGTGGTTTTTTACCCCAAGATGGACAGCTACTCGACTCTGGAAACACCATATATTTT.

The rearrangement links TRBV10-3 to TRBJ1-5; possibly TRBD1 for D (5 bases). The V and J ends lost 2 bases and 7 bases respectively, with 18 bases between them. The CDR3 consists of 16 residues. Germline V gives CDR1 ENHRY, CDR2 SYGVKD. Here the CDR3 reads CAISEAGKGEWQPQHF. The CDR3 DNA reads as TGTGCCATCAGTGAGGCAGGGAAAGGCGAATGGCAGCCCCAGCATTTT.